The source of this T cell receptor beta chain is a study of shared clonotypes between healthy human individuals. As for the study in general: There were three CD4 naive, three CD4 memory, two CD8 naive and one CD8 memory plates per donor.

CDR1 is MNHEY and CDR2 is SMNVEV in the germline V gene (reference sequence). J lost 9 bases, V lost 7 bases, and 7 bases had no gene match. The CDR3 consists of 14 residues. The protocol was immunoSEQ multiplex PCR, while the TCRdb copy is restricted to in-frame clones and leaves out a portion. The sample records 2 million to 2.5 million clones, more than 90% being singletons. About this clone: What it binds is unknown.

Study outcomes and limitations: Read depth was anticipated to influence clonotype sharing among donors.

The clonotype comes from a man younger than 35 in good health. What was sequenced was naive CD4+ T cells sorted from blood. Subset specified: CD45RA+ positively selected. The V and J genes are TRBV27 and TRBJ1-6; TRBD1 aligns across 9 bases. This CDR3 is CASNPDRGGSPLHF. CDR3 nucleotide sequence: TGTGCCAGCAATCCGGACAGGGGAGGTTCACCCCTCCACTTT.